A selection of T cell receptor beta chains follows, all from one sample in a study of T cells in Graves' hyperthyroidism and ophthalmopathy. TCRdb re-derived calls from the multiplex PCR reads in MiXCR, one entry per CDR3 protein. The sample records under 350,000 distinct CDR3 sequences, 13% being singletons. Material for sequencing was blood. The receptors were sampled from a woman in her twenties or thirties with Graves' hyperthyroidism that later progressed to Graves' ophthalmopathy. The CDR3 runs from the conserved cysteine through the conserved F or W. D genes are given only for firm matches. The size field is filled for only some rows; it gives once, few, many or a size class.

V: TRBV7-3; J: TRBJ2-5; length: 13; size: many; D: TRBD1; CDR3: CASRYTGEETQYF; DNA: TGTGCCAGCAGGTACACAGGGGAAGAGACCCAGTACTTC
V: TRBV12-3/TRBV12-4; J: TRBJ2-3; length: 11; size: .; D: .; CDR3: CASSFYDTQYF; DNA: TGTGCCAGCAGTTTCTACGATACGCAGTATTTT
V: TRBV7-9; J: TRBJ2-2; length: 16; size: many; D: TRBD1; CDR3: CASSFTGTGRTGELFF; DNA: TGTGCCAGCAGCTTCACCGGGACAGGGCGGACCGGGGAGCTGTTTTTT
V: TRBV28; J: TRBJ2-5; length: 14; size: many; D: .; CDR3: CASSPKIEVKTQYF; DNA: TGTGCCAGCAGTCCTAAGATAGAGGTAAAGACCCAGTACTTC
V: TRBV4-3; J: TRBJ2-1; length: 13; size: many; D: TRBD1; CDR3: CASSHDRDNEQFF; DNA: TGCGCCAGCAGCCACGACAGGGATAATGAGCAGTTCTTC
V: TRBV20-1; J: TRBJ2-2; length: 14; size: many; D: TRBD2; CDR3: CSAMSLADTGELFF; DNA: TGCAGTGCTATGTCCCTAGCGGACACCGGGGAGCTGTTTTTT
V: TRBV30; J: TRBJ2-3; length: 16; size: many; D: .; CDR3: CAWSLGTDQYTDTQYF; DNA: TGTGCCTGGTCCTTGGGGACGGACCAATACACAGATACGCAGTATTTT
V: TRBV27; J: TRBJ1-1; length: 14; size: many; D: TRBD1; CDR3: CASSMTGVNTEAFF; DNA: TGTGCCAGCAGTATGACAGGGGTGAACACTGAAGCTTTCTTT
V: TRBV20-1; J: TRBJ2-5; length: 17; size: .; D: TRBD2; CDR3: CSARMGLAGGPKETQYF; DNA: TGCAGTGCTAGGATGGGACTAGCGGGAGGGCCTAAGGAGACCCAGTACTTC
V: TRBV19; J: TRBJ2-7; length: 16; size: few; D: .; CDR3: CASSIDIDGRPYEQYF; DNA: TGTGCCAGTAGTATAGATATCGACGGCAGACCCTACGAGCAGTACTTC
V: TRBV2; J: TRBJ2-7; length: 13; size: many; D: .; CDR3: CASSNSNYDGQYF; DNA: TGTGCCAGCTCTAACAGCAACTACGATGGGCAGTACTTC
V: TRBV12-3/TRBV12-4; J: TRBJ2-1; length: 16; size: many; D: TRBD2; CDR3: CASSPLVAGAPFVQFF; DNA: TGTGCCAGCAGTCCCTTGGTAGCGGGAGCTCCCTTCGTGCAGTTCTTC
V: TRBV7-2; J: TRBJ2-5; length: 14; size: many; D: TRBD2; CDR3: CASRQTSGEETQYF; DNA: TGTGCCAGCAGACAGACTAGCGGAGAAGAGACCCAGTACTTC
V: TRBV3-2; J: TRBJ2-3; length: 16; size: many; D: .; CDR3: CASSQAPLDGRHTQYF; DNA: TGTGCCAGCAGCCAAGCACCTCTAGACGGTAGGCATACGCAGTATTTT
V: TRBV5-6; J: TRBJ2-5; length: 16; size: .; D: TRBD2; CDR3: CASSLGGGREVETQYF; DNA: TGTGCCAGCAGCTTGGGGGGCGGGAGGGAAGTAGAGACCCAGTACTTC
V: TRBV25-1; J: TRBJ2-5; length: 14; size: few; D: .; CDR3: CASSSTRGKETQYF; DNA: TGTGCCAGCAGCTCGACCCGGGGGAAAGAGACCCAGTACTTC
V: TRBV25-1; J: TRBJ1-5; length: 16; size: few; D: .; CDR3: CASSPQSGYSNQPQHF; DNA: TGTGCCAGCAGTCCTCAATCCGGGTATAGCAATCAGCCCCAGCATTTT
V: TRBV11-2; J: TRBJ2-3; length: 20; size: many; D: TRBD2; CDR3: CASSPRVAGGRSDNTDTQYF; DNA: TGTGCCAGCAGCCCTCGGGTAGCGGGAGGTCGGAGTGATAATACAGATACGCAGTATTTT
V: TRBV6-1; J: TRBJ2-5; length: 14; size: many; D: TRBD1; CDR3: CASSYGQGRETQYF; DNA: TGTGCCAGCAGCTATGGACAGGGAAGAGAGACCCAGTACTTC
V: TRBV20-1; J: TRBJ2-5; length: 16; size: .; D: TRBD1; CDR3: CSAKGAGTGGRGTQYF; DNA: TGCAGTGCTAAAGGAGCCGGGACAGGGGGCCGGGGGACCCAGTACTTC
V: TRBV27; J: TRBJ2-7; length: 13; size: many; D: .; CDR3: CASSNGIFYEQYF; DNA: TGTGCCAGCAGTAATGGGATTTTCTACGAGCAGTACTTC
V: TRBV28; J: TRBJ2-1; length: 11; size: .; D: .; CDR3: CATTGPREQFF; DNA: TGTGCCACCACAGGGCCGCGGGAGCAGTTCTTC
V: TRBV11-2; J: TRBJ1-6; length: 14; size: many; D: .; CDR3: CASSLVFSDSPLHF; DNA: TGTGCCAGCAGCTTAGTCTTCTCAGATTCACCCCTCCACTTT
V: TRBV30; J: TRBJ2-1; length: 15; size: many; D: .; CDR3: CAWGLKRSAYNEQFF; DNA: TGTGCCTGGGGGCTGAAGCGGAGTGCCTACAATGAGCAGTTCTTC
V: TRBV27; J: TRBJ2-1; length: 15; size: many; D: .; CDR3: CASSLVGTPYNEQFF; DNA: TGTGCCAGCAGTTTAGTGGGGACGCCGTACAATGAGCAGTTCTTC
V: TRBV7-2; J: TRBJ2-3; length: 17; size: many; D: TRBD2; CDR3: CASSAGGRALGTDTQYF; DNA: TGTGCCAGCAGTGCGGGGGGGAGGGCCTTGGGCACAGATACGCAGTATTTT
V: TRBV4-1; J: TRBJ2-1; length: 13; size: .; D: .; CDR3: CASSAKPGLHGFF; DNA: TGCGCCAGCAGCGCGAAGCCCGGACTCCACGGGTTCTTC